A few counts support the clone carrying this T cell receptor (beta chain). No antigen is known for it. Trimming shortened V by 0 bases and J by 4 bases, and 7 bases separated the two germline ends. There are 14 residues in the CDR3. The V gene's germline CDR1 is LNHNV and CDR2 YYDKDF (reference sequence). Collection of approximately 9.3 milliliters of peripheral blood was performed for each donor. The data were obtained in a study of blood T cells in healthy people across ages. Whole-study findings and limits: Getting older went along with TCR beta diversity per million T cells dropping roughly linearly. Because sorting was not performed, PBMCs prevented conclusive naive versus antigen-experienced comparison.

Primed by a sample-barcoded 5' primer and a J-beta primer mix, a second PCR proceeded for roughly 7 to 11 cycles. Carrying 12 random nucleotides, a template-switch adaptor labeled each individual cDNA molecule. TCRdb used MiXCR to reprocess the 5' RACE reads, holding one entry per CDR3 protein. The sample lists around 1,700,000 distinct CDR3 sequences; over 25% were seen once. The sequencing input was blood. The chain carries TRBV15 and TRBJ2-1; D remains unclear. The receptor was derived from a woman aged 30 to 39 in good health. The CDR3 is CATSREPRYNEQFF. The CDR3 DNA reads TGTGCCACCAGCAGAGAACCTCGGTACAATGAGCAGTTCTTC.